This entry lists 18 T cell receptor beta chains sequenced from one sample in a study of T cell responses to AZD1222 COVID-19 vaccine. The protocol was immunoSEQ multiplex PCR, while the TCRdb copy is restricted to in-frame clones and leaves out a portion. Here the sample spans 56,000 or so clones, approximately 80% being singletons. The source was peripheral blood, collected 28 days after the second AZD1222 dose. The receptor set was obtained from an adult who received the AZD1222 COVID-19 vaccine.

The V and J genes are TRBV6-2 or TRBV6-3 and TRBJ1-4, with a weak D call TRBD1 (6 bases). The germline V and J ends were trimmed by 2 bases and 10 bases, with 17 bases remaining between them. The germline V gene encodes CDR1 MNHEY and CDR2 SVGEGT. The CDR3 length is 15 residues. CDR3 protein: CASSYADRGGGKLFF. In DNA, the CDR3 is TGTGCCAGCAGTTACGCTGACCGCGGGGGCGGAAAACTGTTTTTT.

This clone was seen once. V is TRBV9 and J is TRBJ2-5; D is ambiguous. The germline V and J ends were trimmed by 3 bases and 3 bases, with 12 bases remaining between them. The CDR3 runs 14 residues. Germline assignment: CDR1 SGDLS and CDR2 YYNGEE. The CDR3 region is CASSGTRTEETQYF. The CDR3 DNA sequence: TGTGCCAGCAGCGGCACCAGAACCGAAGAGACCCAGTACTTC.

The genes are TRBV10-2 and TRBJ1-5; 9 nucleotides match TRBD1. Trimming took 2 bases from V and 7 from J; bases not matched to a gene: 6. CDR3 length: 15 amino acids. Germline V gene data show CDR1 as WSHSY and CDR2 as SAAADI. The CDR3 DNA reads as TGCGCCAGCAGTGAGGTAACAGGGGGCAGGCAGCCCCAGCATTTT. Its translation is CASSEVTGGRQPQHF.

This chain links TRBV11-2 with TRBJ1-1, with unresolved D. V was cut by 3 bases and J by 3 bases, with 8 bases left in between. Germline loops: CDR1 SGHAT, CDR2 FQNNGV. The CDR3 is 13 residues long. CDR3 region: CASSFYGHTEAFF. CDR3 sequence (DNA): TGTGCCAGCAGCTTCTATGGGCACACTGAAGCTTTCTTT.

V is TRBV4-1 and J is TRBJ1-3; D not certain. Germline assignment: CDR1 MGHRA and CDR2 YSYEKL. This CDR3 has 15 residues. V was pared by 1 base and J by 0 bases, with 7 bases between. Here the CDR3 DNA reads TGCGCCAGCAGCCAAGCTATTTTCTCTGGAAACACCATATATTTT. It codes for CASSQAIFSGNTIYF.

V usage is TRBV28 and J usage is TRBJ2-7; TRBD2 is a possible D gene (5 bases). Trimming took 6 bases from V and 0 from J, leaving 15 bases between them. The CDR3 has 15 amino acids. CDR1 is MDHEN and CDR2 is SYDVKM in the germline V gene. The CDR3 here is CASSRGLVSSYEQYF. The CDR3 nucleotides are TGTGCCAGCAGCAGAGGACTCGTAAGCTCCTACGAGCAGTACTTC.

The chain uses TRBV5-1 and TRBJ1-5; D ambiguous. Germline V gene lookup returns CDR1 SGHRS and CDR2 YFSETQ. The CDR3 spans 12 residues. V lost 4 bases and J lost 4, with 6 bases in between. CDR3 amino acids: CASSPKNQPQHF. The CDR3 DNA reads TGCGCCAGCAGCCCAAAGAATCAGCCCCAGCATTTT.

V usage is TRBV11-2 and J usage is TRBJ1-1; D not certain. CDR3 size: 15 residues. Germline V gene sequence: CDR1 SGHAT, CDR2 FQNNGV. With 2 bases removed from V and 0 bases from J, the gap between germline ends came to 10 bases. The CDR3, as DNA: TGTGCCAGCAGCTTAAAAGTGCCCATGAACACTGAAGCTTTCTTT. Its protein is CASSLKVPMNTEAFF.

The CDR3 DNA reads TGCGCCAGCAGCGTAGCGGGACAAGCCAATCAGCCCCAGCATTTT. Translation gives CASSVAGQANQPQHF. This chain uses TRBV5-1 with TRBJ1-5, with TRBD1 as a possible D gene (6 bases). With 4 bases removed from V and 3 bases from J, the gap between germline ends came to 14 bases. The CDR3 sequence is 15 residues long. Per germline, CDR1 SGHRS and CDR2 YFSETQ. The whole variable domain, remainder taken from reference TRBV5-1 and TRBJ1-5, is KAGVTQTPRYLIKTRGQQVTLSCSPISGHRSVSWYQQTPGQGLQFLFEYFSETQRNKGNFPGRFSGRQFSNSRSEMNVSTLELGDSALYLCASSVAGQANQPQHFGDGTRLSIL.

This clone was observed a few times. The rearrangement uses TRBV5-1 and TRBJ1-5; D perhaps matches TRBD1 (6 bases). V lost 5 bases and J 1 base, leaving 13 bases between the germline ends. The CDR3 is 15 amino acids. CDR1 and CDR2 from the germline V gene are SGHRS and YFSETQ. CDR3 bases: TGCGCCAGCAGGGACAGATATCCGAGCAATCAGCCCCAGCATTTT. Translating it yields CASRDRYPSNQPQHF.

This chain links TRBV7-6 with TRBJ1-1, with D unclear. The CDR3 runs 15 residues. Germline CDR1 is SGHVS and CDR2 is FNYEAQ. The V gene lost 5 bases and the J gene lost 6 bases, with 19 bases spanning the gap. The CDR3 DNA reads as TGTGCCAGCAGCCACCCTTCAGGACCGTCCGCTGAAGCTTTCTTT. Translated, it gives CASSHPSGPSAEAFF.

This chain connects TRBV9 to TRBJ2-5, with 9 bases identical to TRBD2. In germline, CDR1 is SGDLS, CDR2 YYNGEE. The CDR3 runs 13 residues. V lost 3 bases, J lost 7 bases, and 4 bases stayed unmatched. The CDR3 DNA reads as TGTGCCAGCAGCGAGCGGGGGGAAGGGACCCAGTACTTC. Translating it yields CASSERGEGTQYF.

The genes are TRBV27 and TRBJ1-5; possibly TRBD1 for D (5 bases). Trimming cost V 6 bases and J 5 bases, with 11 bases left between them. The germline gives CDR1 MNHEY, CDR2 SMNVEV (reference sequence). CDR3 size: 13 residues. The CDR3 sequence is CASRPGIYQPQHF. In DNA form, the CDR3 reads TGTGCCAGCAGGCCAGGGATATATCAGCCCCAGCATTTT.

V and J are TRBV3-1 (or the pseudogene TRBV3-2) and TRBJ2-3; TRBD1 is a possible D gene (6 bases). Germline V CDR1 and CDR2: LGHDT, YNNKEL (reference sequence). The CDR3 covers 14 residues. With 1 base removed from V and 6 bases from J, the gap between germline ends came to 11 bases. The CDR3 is CASSQARGSDTQYF. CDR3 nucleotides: TGTGCCAGCAGCCAAGCCAGGGGATCCGATACGCAGTATTTT.

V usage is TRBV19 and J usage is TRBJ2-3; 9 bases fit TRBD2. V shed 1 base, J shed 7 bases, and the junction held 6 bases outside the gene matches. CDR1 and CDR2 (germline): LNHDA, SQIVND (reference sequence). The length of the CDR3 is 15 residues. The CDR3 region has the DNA TGTGCCAGTAGTATAGGAGCGGGGGGCACGAATACGCAGTATTTT. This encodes CASSIGAGGTNTQYF.

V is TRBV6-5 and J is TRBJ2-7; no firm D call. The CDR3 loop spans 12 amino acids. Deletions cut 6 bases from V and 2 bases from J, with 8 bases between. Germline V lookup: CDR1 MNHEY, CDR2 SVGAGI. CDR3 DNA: TGTGCCAGCAGACAGTTTCCCTACGAGCAGTACTTC. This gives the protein CASRQFPYEQYF.

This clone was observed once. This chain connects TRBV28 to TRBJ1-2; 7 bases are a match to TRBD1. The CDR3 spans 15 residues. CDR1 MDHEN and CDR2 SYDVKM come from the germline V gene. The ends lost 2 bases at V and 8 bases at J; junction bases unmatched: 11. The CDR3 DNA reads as TGTGCCAGCAGTTTAGGGGACAGAGCGGTGCGAGGCTACACCTTC. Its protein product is CASSLGDRAVRGYTF.

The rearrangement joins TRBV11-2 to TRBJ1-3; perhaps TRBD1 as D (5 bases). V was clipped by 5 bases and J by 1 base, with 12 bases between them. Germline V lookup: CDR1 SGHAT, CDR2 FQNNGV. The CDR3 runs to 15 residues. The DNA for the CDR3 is TGTGCCAGCAGCCCGGGGCAAGCTTCTGGAAACACCATATATTTT. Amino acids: CASSPGQASGNTIYF.